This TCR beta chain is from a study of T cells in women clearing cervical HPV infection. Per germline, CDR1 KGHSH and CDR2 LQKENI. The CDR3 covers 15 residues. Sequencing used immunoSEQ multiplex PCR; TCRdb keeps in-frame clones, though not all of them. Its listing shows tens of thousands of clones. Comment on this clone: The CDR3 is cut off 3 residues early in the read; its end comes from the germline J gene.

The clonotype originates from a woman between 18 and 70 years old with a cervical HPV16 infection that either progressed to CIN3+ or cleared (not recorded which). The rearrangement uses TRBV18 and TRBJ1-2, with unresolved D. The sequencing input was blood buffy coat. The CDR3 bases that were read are TGTGCCAGCTCCCCTTATAGCGGGAGTTACAATGAC. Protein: CASSPYSGSYND. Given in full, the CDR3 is CASSPYSGSYNDYTF. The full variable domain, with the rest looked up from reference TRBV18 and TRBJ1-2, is NAGVMQNPRHLVRRRGQEARLRCSPMKGHSHVYWYRQLPEEGLKFMVYLQKENIIDESGMPKERFSAEFPKEGPSILRIQQVVRGDSAAYFCASSPYSGSYNDYTFGSGTRLTVV.